This TCR beta chain was profiled in a study of control samples from healthy donors and cancer patients. This clone was recorded many times. The assay was immunoSEQ multiplex PCR, and TCRdb's table has in-frame clones only and misses some. The data show tens of thousands of clones, more than 65% seen once. CDR1 and CDR2 (germline): LGHNA, YNFKEQ. The CDR3 is made up of 16 amino acids. Losses at the gene ends were 4 bases for V and 3 bases for J; bases not matched to a gene: 7. The sequence was collected from a male donor with melanoma. The sequencing input was formalin-fixed, paraffin-embedded tissue. V usage is TRBV4-2 and J usage is TRBJ2-7; 12 nucleotides line up with TRBD2. CDR3 amino acids: CASSPEGLAGIYEQYF. In nucleotides, the CDR3 is TGTGCCAGCAGCCCAGAAGGACTAGCGGGGATCTACGAGCAGTACTTC.